The 21 T cell receptor beta chains reported below all come from one sample, sequenced in a study of blood T cell repertoires in COVID-19. The data were produced by immunoSEQ multiplex PCR, yet TCRdb's version contains in-frame clones alone and is incomplete. The sample holds 90,000 to 130,000 clones; about four fifths are singletons and the top ten take just over 4%. Sequenced: peripheral blood. Source of these receptors: a woman in her seventies with acute or convalescent COVID-19.

V gene TRBV27 combines with J gene TRBJ2-5; D perhaps matches TRBD2 (6 bases). There are 14 residues in the CDR3. Trimming stripped 4 bases from V and 9 bases from J, with 18 bases between. From germline, CDR1 is MNHEY and CDR2 SMNVEV (reference sequence). In DNA form, the CDR3 reads TGTGCCAGCAGTTCCAGGGAAGGGTGGGGGGCCCAGTACTTC. Translating it yields CASSSREGWGAQYF.

This rearrangement joins TRBV6-2 or TRBV6-3 to TRBJ1-2; D is ambiguous. This CDR3 is built from 12 residues. The V and J ends lost 0 bases and 5 bases respectively, with 4 bases between them. CDR1 and CDR2 from the germline V gene are MNHEY and SVGEGT. CDR3 nucleotides: TGTGCCAGCAGTTACTCGAGATATGGCTACACCTTC. Translating it yields CASSYSRYGYTF.

The rearrangement links TRBV7-2 to TRBJ1-5, with a weak D call TRBD1 (5 bases). The CDR3 covers 15 residues. Germline assignment: CDR1 SGHTA and CDR2 FQGNSA. Trimming removed 5 bases from V and 5 bases from J, with 16 bases in between. The DNA of the CDR3 is TGTGCCAGCAGCCCAACCCTCGGGGGGTATCAGCCCCAGCATTTT. This encodes CASSPTLGGYQPQHF.

The chain carries TRBV12-3 or TRBV12-4 and TRBJ1-2, with D unclear. The CDR3 extends over 12 amino acids. V was clipped by 1 base and J by 4 bases, with 4 bases between them. CDR3 loop: CASSLDIYGYTF. The CDR3 region has the DNA TGTGCCAGCAGTTTAGATATCTATGGCTACACCTTC.

This chain connects TRBV4-3 to TRBJ1-2, with 9 bases fitting TRBD1. CDR3 length: 14 residues. Germline V gene sequence: CDR1 LGHNA, CDR2 YSLEER. V lost 3 bases and J lost 9; bases outside the gene matches: 8. CDR3: CASSQLTGGTSYTF. The CDR3 DNA sequence: TGCGCCAGCAGCCAGCTTACAGGGGGCACGAGCTACACCTTC.

The chain joins TRBV10-3 to TRBJ1-6, with 9 nucleotides matching TRBD1. This CDR3 comprises 13 residues. The J segment lost 7 bases and the V segment lost 6 bases, leaving 1 base of the junction unmatched. Germline loops: CDR1 ENHRY, CDR2 SYGVKD. CDR3 nucleotide sequence: TGTGCCATCAGGGGACAGGGAAATTCACCCCTCCACTTT. Encoded protein: CAIRGQGNSPLHF.

The V call is TRBV30, the J call TRBJ1-2, with TRBD1 matching 7 bases. The CDR3 sequence is 13 residues long. CDR1 and CDR2 (germline): GTSNPN, SVGIG (reference sequence). Losses at the gene ends were 5 bases for V and 7 bases for J; bases not matched to a gene: 10. The CDR3 DNA reads TGTGCCTGGTCCCCCGGGACAGACTCTGGCTACACCTTC. Its protein is CAWSPGTDSGYTF.

The gene calls are TRBV3-1 (or the pseudogene TRBV3-2) and TRBJ1-6; D might be TRBD1 (6 bases). Per germline, CDR1 LGHDT and CDR2 YNNKEL (reference sequence). The germline V and J ends were trimmed by 1 base and 0 bases, with 13 bases remaining between them. This CDR3 is built from 18 residues. The CDR3 sequence: CASSQGGHRASYNSPLHF. The CDR3 region has the DNA TGTGCCAGCAGCCAAGGGGGCCACAGGGCCTCCTATAATTCACCCCTCCACTTT.

This chain joins TRBV5-4 and TRBJ2-7; 13 positions agree with TRBD2. This CDR3 is 16 amino acids long. The ends lost 4 bases at V and 2 bases at J; junction bases unmatched: 6. Germline CDR1 reads SGHNT; CDR2 reads YYREEE (reference sequence). DNA for the CDR3: TGTGCCAGCAGCAGAGGGACTAGCGGGAACCCCTACGAGCAGTACTTC. Its protein product is CASSRGTSGNPYEQYF.

The chain employs TRBV7-9 and TRBJ2-5; D perhaps matches TRBD2 (6 bases). Germline V gene lookup returns CDR1 SEHNR and CDR2 FQNEAQ (reference sequence). Trimming pared 5 bases from V and 4 bases from J, leaving 17 bases between. This CDR3 has 15 residues. The CDR3 nucleotides are TGTGCCAGCAGCCCCCCGGAGGGAAAGGCAGAGACCCAGTACTTC. Translating it yields CASSPPEGKAETQYF.

This rearrangement joins TRBV19 to TRBJ2-5; D is undetermined. The germline gives CDR1 LNHDA, CDR2 SQIVND (reference sequence). CDR3 length: 15 residues. V was cut by 3 bases and J by 4 bases, with 15 bases left in between. The CDR3 loop reads CASSIGRGGSETQYF. The CDR3 DNA follows: TGTGCCAGTAGTATCGGAAGAGGTGGGTCAGAGACCCAGTACTTC. Supplemented by reference TRBV19 and TRBJ2-5, the full variable domain reads DGGITQSPKYLFRKEGQNVTLSCEQNLNHDAMYWYRQDPGQGLRLIYYSQIVNDFQKGDIAEGYSVSREKKESFPLTVTSAQKNPTAFYLCASSIGRGGSETQYFGPGTRLLVL.

The chain links TRBV28 to TRBJ1-5; D gene ambiguous. The CDR3 is 12 residues long. Germline V gene sequence: CDR1 MDHEN, CDR2 SYDVKM. With 9 bases removed from V and 3 bases from J, the gap between germline ends came to 9 bases. Here the CDR3 reads CASAGLNQPQHF. The CDR3 bases are TGTGCCAGTGCGGGTCTCAATCAGCCCCAGCATTTT.

V gene TRBV4-2 combines with J gene TRBJ2-5; the D gene is possibly TRBD2 (7 bases). Germline loops: CDR1 LGHNA, CDR2 YNFKEQ. The CDR3 contains 15 residues. V was cut by 4 bases and J by 1 base, with 13 bases left in between. The CDR3 region has the DNA TGTGCCAGCAGCCGAACCGGGGGGCGCCAAGAGACCCAGTACTTC. Translating gives CASSRTGGRQETQYF.

This chain links TRBV7-2 with TRBJ2-3, with a weak D call TRBD2 (5 bases). The length of the CDR3 is 14 residues. Per the germline V gene, CDR1 is SGHTA and CDR2 is FQGNSA. Trimming removed 1 base at V and 4 bases at J, with 9 bases between. The CDR3 DNA reads as TGTGCCAGCAGCTTAGGGGTTAGCGCAGATACGCAGTATTTT. Translation: CASSLGVSADTQYF.

The gene calls are TRBV5-1 and TRBJ1-1; D perhaps matches TRBD1 (5 bases). CDR3 length equals 15 residues. V was shortened by 3 bases and J by 3 bases, with 15 bases between the two germline ends. The V gene's germline CDR1 is SGHRS and CDR2 YFSETQ. The CDR3 spells CASSSSSGGDTEAFF. The CDR3 DNA reads TGCGCCAGCAGCTCGTCGTCTGGAGGGGACACTGAAGCTTTCTTT.

The V call is TRBV4-3, the J call TRBJ2-3, with a weak D call TRBD2 (6 bases). Trimming shortened V by 4 bases and J by 8 bases, and 13 bases separated the two germline ends. The CDR3 runs 13 residues. CDR1 LGHNA and CDR2 YSLEER come from the germline V gene. The CDR3 sequence: CASSPPNGGTQYF. The DNA for the CDR3 is TGCGCCAGCAGCCCGCCAAACGGGGGTACGCAGTATTTT.

The chain uses TRBV6-2 or TRBV6-3 and TRBJ1-2; 7 nucleotides align to TRBD1. The CDR3 is 13 amino acids. V trimming: 6 bases; J trimming: 8 bases; junction bases outside the gene matches: 9. Germline CDR1 reads MNHEY; CDR2 reads SVGEGT. The CDR3 nucleotides are TGTGCCAGCAGCGATACAGGGGTATGGGGCTACACCTTC. Protein: CASSDTGVWGYTF.

The chain employs TRBV7-9 and TRBJ1-1; possible D gene TRBD1, 5 bases. Germline V gives CDR1 SEHNR, CDR2 FQNEAQ (reference sequence). Trimming stripped 7 bases from V and 3 bases from J, with 18 bases between. The CDR3 loop spans 15 amino acids. The CDR3 nucleotides read TGTGCCAGCACCCCGCACGGAGGGGCCTACACTGAAGCTTTCTTT. As protein: CASTPHGGAYTEAFF.

This clone was observed a few times. The V gene is TRBV5-1, the J gene TRBJ1-1; 7 bases are a match to TRBD1. The CDR3 covers 15 residues. Germline values: CDR1 SGHRS, CDR2 YFSETQ. V lost 0 bases and J lost 1; bases outside the gene matches: 3. The DNA of the CDR3 is TGCGCCAGCAGCTTGGGAAGGGACAGGAACACTGAAGCTTTCTTT. The encoded protein is CASSLGRDRNTEAFF.

The chain carries TRBV19 and TRBJ1-4, with D possibly matching TRBD1 (6 bases). Germline-derived CDR1 and CDR2 are LNHDA and SQIVND (reference sequence). This CDR3 has 14 amino acids. Trimming cost V 4 bases and J 7 bases, with 13 bases left between them. The CDR3 nucleotides read TGTGCCAGTAGTACCGGGACAACGGGTGAAAAACTGTTTTTT. Translating it yields CASSTGTTGEKLFF.

This clone was observed once. The rearrangement uses TRBV9 and TRBJ2-2, with 12 bases fitting TRBD2. This CDR3 spans 16 amino acids. Trimming at V came to 3 bases and at J to 3 bases, leaving 3 bases not matched to a gene. In germline, CDR1 is SGDLS, CDR2 YYNGEE. CDR3 region: CASSASGGAHTGELFF. The CDR3 DNA sequence: TGTGCCAGCAGCGCTAGCGGGGGGGCGCACACCGGGGAGCTGTTTTTT.